Listed below are T cell receptor beta chains from one sample, sequenced in a study. In TCRdb, the 5' RACE reads were re-called with MiXCR into one record per CDR3 protein. The sample shows over 55,000 distinct CDR3 sequences, 28% of them seen only once. What was sequenced was tumor-infiltrating memory CD4+ T cells sorted from the breast tumor. The source of these receptors is a female donor with breast cancer. Each CDR3 is given with its conserved first and last residue. A D gene is named only where the DNA matches it firmly. Some rows have no size entry. The others give once, few or many, or a class for an expanded clone.

d_call,clone_size,v_call,j_call,cdr3_aa,cdr3_nt
.,.,TRBV3-1,TRBJ2-1,CASSQWQANNEQFF,TGTGCCAGCAGCCAATGGCAAGCTAACAATGAGCAGTTCTTC
TRBD1,.,TRBV5-6,TRBJ1-1,CASSLVRDRGRQNTEAFF,TGTGCCAGCAGCTTGGTCCGGGACAGGGGCCGGCAGAACACTGAAGCTTTCTTT
.,.,TRBV20-1,TRBJ2-3,CSARRGMAGDEYTQYF,TGCAGTGCTAGAAGGGGGATGGCGGGGGATGAATATACGCAGTATTTT
.,few,TRBV11-2,TRBJ2-5,CASSQQGRQETQYF,TGTGCCAGCAGCCAGCAGGGGCGACAAGAGACCCAGTACTTC
.,.,TRBV5-1,TRBJ2-5,CASSLSLEETQYF,TGCGCCAGCAGCTTAAGCTTGGAAGAGACCCAGTACTTC
TRBD1,few,TRBV4-1,TRBJ1-6,CASSSTPGGSYNSPLHF,TGCGCCAGCAGCTCAACCCCAGGGGGCTCCTATAATTCACCCCTCCACTTT
.,few,TRBV7-3,TRBJ2-1,CASSGSSYNEQFF,TGTGCCAGCAGCGGGAGCTCCTACAATGAGCAGTTCTTC
.,few,TRBV12-3/TRBV12-4,TRBJ1-3,CASSLGHTGNTIYF,TGTGCCAGCAGTTTGGGGCATACTGGAAACACCATATATTTT
.,.,TRBV6-6,TRBJ2-1,CASSDHNSYNEQFF,TGTGCCAGCAGTGACCATAATTCCTACAATGAGCAGTTCTTC
TRBD1,.,TRBV6-2/TRBV6-3,TRBJ2-7,CASTKLRDSHEQYF,TGTGCCAGCACCAAACTCCGGGACAGCCACGAGCAGTACTTC
.,few,TRBV9,TRBJ1-2,CASSGGFNYGYTF,TGTGCCAGCAGCGGCGGGTTTAACTATGGCTACACCTTC
.,few,TRBV6-1,TRBJ1-3,CASSDLGTPSSSGNTIYF,TGTGCCAGCAGTGATCTCGGGACACCATCGAGCTCTGGAAACACCATATATTTT
.,.,TRBV5-6,TRBJ2-5,CASSLKMGQETQYF,TGTGCCAGCAGCTTAAAGATGGGCCAAGAGACCCAGTACTTC
.,few,TRBV11-3,TRBJ2-5,CASSLFGEQETQYF,TGTGCCAGCAGCTTATTCGGGGAGCAAGAGACCCAGTACTTC
.,.,TRBV5-1,TRBJ1-2,CASSPDGDYGYTF,TGCGCCAGCAGCCCGGACGGAGACTATGGCTACACCTTC
.,.,TRBV6-5,TRBJ1-4,CASSYLGGASEKLFF,TGTGCCAGCAGTTACTTGGGGGGCGCGAGTGAAAAACTGTTTTTT
.,.,TRBV7-2,TRBJ2-2,CASAHENTGELFF,TGTGCCAGCGCCCATGAGAACACCGGGGAGCTGTTTTTT
.,.,TRBV2,TRBJ1-1,CASSARAEAFF,TGTGCCAGCAGTGCTCGTGCTGAAGCTTTCTTT
TRBD1,few,TRBV5-1,TRBJ1-2,CASSLGQGAIYGYTF,TGCGCCAGCAGCTTGGGACAGGGGGCTATCTATGGCTACACCTTC
TRBD2,few,TRBV5-4,TRBJ2-7,CASSPGLPYEQYF,TGTGCCAGCAGCCCGGGACTACCCTACGAGCAGTACTTC
.,few,TRBV5-1,TRBJ1-5,CASSYGDSNQPQHF,TGCGCCAGCAGCTATGGGGATAGCAATCAGCCCCAGCATTTT
TRBD2,few,TRBV6-5,TRBJ2-7,CASSLSGGIYEQYF,TGTGCCAGCAGTCTCAGCGGGGGGATCTACGAGCAGTACTTC
TRBD1,.,TRBV7-2,TRBJ1-1,CASSTPRDRDWNTEAFF,TGTGCCAGCAGCACCCCCCGCGACAGGGATTGGAACACTGAAGCTTTCTTT
.,few,TRBV10-3,TRBJ2-7,CAIKPGEGGRYEQYF,TGTGCCATCAAGCCAGGCGAAGGTGGTAGATACGAGCAGTACTTC
.,.,TRBV6-5,TRBJ2-7,CASSPSVLQDGGYEQYF,TGTGCCAGCAGTCCTTCCGTATTACAGGACGGAGGCTACGAGCAGTACTTC
.,.,TRBV6-5,TRBJ2-6,CASSQGGRLLSGANVLTF,TGTGCCAGCAGCCAAGGGGGGCGGCTGCTCTCTGGGGCCAACGTCCTGACTTTC
.,.,TRBV20-1,TRBJ2-3,CSAGPVGGSTDTQYF,TGCAGTGCAGGCCCGGTGGGCGGGAGCACAGATACGCAGTATTTT
.,few,TRBV5-1,TRBJ2-5,CATSARPAETQYF,TGCGCCACCTCGGCACGCCCTGCTGAGACCCAGTACTTC
.,medium-sized,TRBV7-2,TRBJ2-7,CASSSIGLESYEQYF,TGTGCCAGCAGCTCCATAGGGCTGGAGTCCTACGAGCAGTACTTC
TRBD1,.,TRBV7-6,TRBJ1-2,CASSFGTPGQGITF,TGTGCCAGCAGCTTTGGCACACCGGGACAGGGGATAACCTTC
.,.,TRBV24-1,TRBJ2-7,CATSDLREQYF,TGTGCCACCAGTGATTTGCGCGAGCAGTACTTC
.,few,TRBV24-1,TRBJ1-5,CATSDGRELNQPQHF,TGTGCCACCAGTGATGGGCGGGAACTTAATCAGCCCCAGCATTTT
.,.,TRBV20-1,TRBJ1-1,CSANVYPNTEAFF,TGCAGCGCTAACGTATATCCGAACACTGAAGCTTTCTTT
.,few,TRBV10-3,TRBJ1-2,CAISEGGGNYGYTF,TGTGCCATCAGTGAAGGCGGCGGCAACTATGGCTACACCTTC
.,.,TRBV9,TRBJ2-7,CASSVGGLGEQYF,TGTGCCAGCAGCGTAGGGGGATTAGGGGAGCAGTACTTC
.,few,TRBV4-3,TRBJ2-3,CASSQDSTDTQYF,TGCGCCAGCAGCCAAGACAGCACAGATACGCAGTATTTT
TRBD1,.,TRBV4-3,TRBJ1-2,CASSQDRTGGYTF,TGCGCCAGCAGCCAAGACCGGACAGGTGGCTACACCTTC
TRBD1,few,TRBV7-2,TRBJ2-3,CASSPTGGRTDTQYF,TGTGCCAGCAGCCCGACAGGGGGCAGGACAGATACGCAGTATTTT
.,many,TRBV12-3/TRBV12-4,TRBJ1-5,CASSKVRGGQPQHF,TGTGCCAGCAGTAAGGTCCGGGGGGGGCAGCCCCAGCATTTT
.,.,TRBV29-1,TRBJ1-2,CSVDVGGYTF,TGCAGCGTTGATGTGGGGGGCTACACCTTC
.,.,TRBV19,TRBJ2-5,CASSLVLKETQYF,TGTGCCAGTAGCCTAGTACTTAAAGAGACCCAGTACTTC
.,.,TRBV4-3,TRBJ1-2,CASSQELGIVYGYTF,TGCGCCAGCAGCCAAGAACTCGGCATTGTCTATGGCTACACCTTC
.,few,TRBV7-9,TRBJ2-5,CASSPTPPLLGGETQYF,TGTGCCAGCAGCCCCACTCCCCCCCTTTTAGGAGGAGAGACCCAGTACTTC
.,.,TRBV14,TRBJ1-1,CASSQNPNTEAFF,TGTGCCAGCAGCCAAAACCCAAACACTGAAGCTTTCTTT
.,.,TRBV6-1,TRBJ2-5,CASSEGGLGTQYF,TGTGCCAGCAGTGAGGGGGGTTTAGGGACCCAGTACTTC
.,.,TRBV28,TRBJ1-5,CASSSALAGAQCQHF,TGTGCCAGCAGTTCCGCCCTTGCAGGGGCTCAGTGCCAGCATTTT
TRBD2,few,TRBV7-2,TRBJ2-1,CASSLRLAVSF,TGTGCCAGCAGCTTGCGGCTAGCGGTGAGCTTC
.,.,TRBV28,TRBJ1-2,CASSSPGQLNYGYTF,TGTGCCAGCAGTTCTCCCGGACAGCTTAACTATGGCTACACCTTC
.,.,TRBV20-1,TRBJ1-5,CSARLGPPRQDQPQHF,TGCAGTGCTAGGCTCGGACCGCCGCGACAGGATCAGCCCCAGCATTTT
TRBD1,few,TRBV7-2,TRBJ1-2,CASSVWTGGSGYTF,TGTGCCAGCAGCGTCTGGACAGGGGGCAGTGGCTACACCTTC
.,few,TRBV6-6,TRBJ2-5,CASQSQSSQETQYF,TGTGCCAGCCAATCCCAGTCATCCCAGGAGACCCAGTACTTC
.,once,TRBV25-1,TRBJ1-2,CASRGIQETTF,TGTGCCAGCAGGGGAATCCAGGAGACCACCTTC
.,.,TRBV3-1,TRBJ2-6,CASSQASGANVLTF,TGTGCCAGCAGCCAAGCCTCTGGGGCCAACGTCCTGACTTTC
.,few,TRBV7-9,TRBJ2-7,CASSSSGAIEQYF,TGTGCCAGCAGCTCTTCGGGGGCGATCGAGCAGTACTTC
.,few,TRBV7-2,TRBJ2-1,CASSLGHLPYNEQFF,TGTGCCAGCAGCTTAGGACACCTCCCTTACAATGAGCAGTTCTTC
.,few,TRBV7-2,TRBJ1-1,CASSLILGTEAFF,TGTGCCAGCAGCTTAATACTAGGCACTGAAGCTTTCTTT
.,few,TRBV12-3/TRBV12-4,TRBJ1-1,CASSQMENTEAFF,TGTGCCAGCAGCCAGATGGAAAACACTGAAGCTTTCTTT
.,few,TRBV2,TRBJ2-5,CASAAPQETQYF,TGTGCCAGCGCGGCTCCTCAAGAGACCCAGTACTTC
.,.,TRBV5-3,TRBJ2-1,CARKRRRSNEQFF,TGTGCCAGAAAAAGACGTAGGAGCAATGAGCAGTTCTTC
.,few,TRBV20-1,TRBJ2-1,CSARRAGREQFF,TGCAGTGCTAGACGAGCCGGACGGGAGCAGTTCTTC